The rows below give T cell receptor beta chains drawn from one sample of a study of shared clonotypes between healthy human individuals. Sequencing used immunoSEQ multiplex PCR; TCRdb keeps in-frame clones, though not all of them. The sample lists some 900,000 clones; about three quarters were seen once. The material sequenced was memory CD4+ T cells sorted from blood. Receptors were obtained from a man aged 18 to 29 in good health. Each CDR3 is given with its conserved first and last residue. A D gene is named only where the DNA matches it firmly. Size tells how often a clone was seen (once, few, many) or the class of an expanded clone, and some rows leave it out.

cdr3_aa: CASSEATGGETQYF
cdr3_nt: TGCGCCAGCTCGGAAGCTACGGGGGGAGAGACCCAGTACTTC
v_call: TRBV5-1
clone_size: few
j_call: TRBJ2-5
d_call: TRBD2

cdr3_aa: CASSSLAGDRWTPLHF
cdr3_nt: TGTGCCAGCAGTTCGCTAGCGGGGGACCGGTGGACACCCCTCCACTTT
v_call: TRBV6-5
clone_size: -
j_call: TRBJ1-6
d_call: -

cdr3_aa: CASSVADSQETQYF
cdr3_nt: TGTGCCAGCTCTGTTGCAGATTCGCAAGAGACCCAGTACTTC
v_call: TRBV21-1
clone_size: -
j_call: TRBJ2-5
d_call: -

cdr3_aa: CASSLGLVLAGGAETQYF
cdr3_nt: TGTGCCAGCAGCTTGGGCCTCGTTCTAGCGGGAGGTGCGGAGACCCAGTACTTC
v_call: TRBV5-4
clone_size: -
j_call: TRBJ2-5
d_call: TRBD2

cdr3_aa: CASDPGGPGNTIYF
cdr3_nt: TGTGCCAGTGACCCCGGGGGCCCTGGAAACACCATATATTTT
v_call: TRBV19
clone_size: -
j_call: TRBJ1-3
d_call: -

cdr3_aa: CASRGPGQGPDGYTF
cdr3_nt: TGTGCCAGCAGGGGTCCGGGACAGGGTCCCGATGGCTACACCTTC
v_call: TRBV9
clone_size: -
j_call: TRBJ1-2
d_call: TRBD1

cdr3_aa: CSVEVGRGYGYTF
cdr3_nt: TGCAGCGTTGAAGTGGGCAGGGGGTATGGCTACACCTTC
v_call: TRBV29-1
clone_size: -
j_call: TRBJ1-2
d_call: TRBD1

cdr3_aa: CASSPKITGTGEAFF
cdr3_nt: TGCGCCAGCAGTCCGAAAATTACCGGGACAGGTGAAGCTTTCTTT
v_call: TRBV5-1
clone_size: -
j_call: TRBJ1-1
d_call: TRBD1

cdr3_aa: CASSQGGDRALDTQYF
cdr3_nt: TGCGCCAGCAGCCAAGGGGGGGACAGGGCCTTAGATACGCAGTATTTT
v_call: TRBV4-3
clone_size: -
j_call: TRBJ2-3
d_call: TRBD1

cdr3_aa: CASSFSGTDPYEQYF
cdr3_nt: TGTGCCAGCAGCTTCTCCGGGACGGACCCCTACGAGCAGTACTTC
v_call: TRBV7-2
clone_size: -
j_call: TRBJ2-7
d_call: -

cdr3_aa: CSVETGEQFF
cdr3_nt: TGCAGCGTTGAAACCGGGGAGCAGTTCTTC
v_call: TRBV29-1
clone_size: -
j_call: TRBJ2-1
d_call: -

cdr3_aa: CSVTGGEAFF
cdr3_nt: TGCAGCGTCACAGGGGGTGAAGCTTTCTTT
v_call: TRBV29-1
clone_size: few
j_call: TRBJ1-1
d_call: TRBD1

cdr3_aa: CASRRGGEKLFF
cdr3_nt: TGTGCCAGCAGGCGGGGAGGTGAAAAACTGTTTTTT
v_call: TRBV2
clone_size: -
j_call: TRBJ1-4
d_call: -

cdr3_aa: CASSRTGSYEQYF
cdr3_nt: TGTGCCAGTAGTAGGACGGGGTCCTACGAGCAGTACTTC
v_call: TRBV19
clone_size: -
j_call: TRBJ2-7
d_call: -

cdr3_aa: CASSVGHKSSYEQYF
cdr3_nt: TGTGCCAGCAGCGTCGGACACAAGAGCTCCTACGAGCAGTACTTC
v_call: TRBV5-4
clone_size: -
j_call: TRBJ2-7
d_call: -

cdr3_aa: CASGEANVLTF
cdr3_nt: TGTGCCAGCGGGGAAGCCAACGTCCTGACTTTC
v_call: TRBV7-2
clone_size: -
j_call: TRBJ2-6
d_call: -

cdr3_aa: CASSRAGGRETQYF
cdr3_nt: TGCGCCAGCAGCCGGGCGGGGGGCCGGGAGACCCAGTACTTC
v_call: TRBV5-1
clone_size: -
j_call: TRBJ2-5
d_call: TRBD2

cdr3_aa: CASSRSRDRGLAGELFF
cdr3_nt: TGTGCCAGCAGCCGATCACGGGACAGGGGGCTGGCCGGGGAGCTGTTTTTT
v_call: TRBV7-2
clone_size: many
j_call: TRBJ2-2
d_call: TRBD1

cdr3_aa: CASSLDPLIPFF
cdr3_nt: TGCGCCAGCAGCTTGGACCCCCTAATACCTTTCTTT
v_call: TRBV5-1
clone_size: few
j_call: TRBJ1-1
d_call: -

cdr3_aa: CASSLGTGSSYNSPLHF
cdr3_nt: TGTGCCAGCAGCTTGGGCACGGGGAGCTCCTATAATTCACCCCTCCACTTT
v_call: TRBV5-6
clone_size: -
j_call: TRBJ1-6
d_call: -

cdr3_aa: CASSFDREGTEAFF
cdr3_nt: TGTGCCAGCAGTTTTGACAGGGAAGGCACTGAAGCTTTCTTT
v_call: TRBV27
clone_size: -
j_call: TRBJ1-1
d_call: TRBD1

cdr3_aa: CAISGQKDGYTF
cdr3_nt: TGTGCCATCAGCGGACAGAAAGATGGCTACACCTTC
v_call: TRBV10-3
clone_size: -
j_call: TRBJ1-2
d_call: -

cdr3_aa: CATSPEEDTQYF
cdr3_nt: TGTGCCACCAGCCCCGAGGAAGATACGCAGTATTTT
v_call: TRBV15
clone_size: once
j_call: TRBJ2-3
d_call: -

cdr3_aa: CASGSSGGANEQFF
cdr3_nt: TGTGCTAGTGGTTCTAGCGGGGGGGCAAATGAGCAGTTCTTC
v_call: TRBV12-5
clone_size: -
j_call: TRBJ2-1
d_call: TRBD2

cdr3_aa: CASSYDGAAKNIQYF
cdr3_nt: TGTGCCAGCAGTTACGACGGAGCGGCCAAAAACATTCAGTACTTC
v_call: TRBV6-6
clone_size: -
j_call: TRBJ2-4
d_call: -

cdr3_aa: CASSLRGGVYNEQFF
cdr3_nt: TGTGCCAGCAGCCTCCGGGGAGGGGTCTACAATGAGCAGTTCTTC
v_call: TRBV6-6
clone_size: -
j_call: TRBJ2-1
d_call: TRBD2

cdr3_aa: CASSDEAGAYNEQFF
cdr3_nt: TGTGCCAGCAGTGACGAAGCGGGAGCCTACAATGAGCAGTTCTTC
v_call: TRBV6-4
clone_size: -
j_call: TRBJ2-1
d_call: TRBD2

cdr3_aa: CASSLVGLGLDDEQFF
cdr3_nt: TGTGCCAGCAGCTTAGTGGGTCTCGGGCTAGACGATGAGCAGTTCTTC
v_call: TRBV7-9
clone_size: once
j_call: TRBJ2-1
d_call: -

cdr3_aa: CASSTGNTEAFF
cdr3_nt: TGTGCCAGCTCCACAGGAAACACTGAAGCTTTCTTT
v_call: TRBV18
clone_size: few
j_call: TRBJ1-1
d_call: -

cdr3_aa: CASSLAGVETQYF
cdr3_nt: TGTGCCAGCAGCTTAGCGGGGGTAGAGACCCAGTACTTC
v_call: TRBV5-6
clone_size: -
j_call: TRBJ2-5
d_call: TRBD2

cdr3_aa: CASSQSGDTQYF
cdr3_nt: TGCGCCAGCAGCCAGAGCGGAGATACGCAGTATTTT
v_call: TRBV5-1
clone_size: -
j_call: TRBJ2-3
d_call: -

cdr3_aa: CASSRDREGGYTF
cdr3_nt: TGTGCCAGCAGCCGAGACCGCGAGGGGGGCTACACCTTC
v_call: TRBV7-2
clone_size: -
j_call: TRBJ1-2
d_call: -

cdr3_aa: CAWSTRKETQYF
cdr3_nt: TGTGCCTGGAGTACAAGAAAAGAGACCCAGTACTTC
v_call: TRBV30
clone_size: -
j_call: TRBJ2-5
d_call: -

cdr3_aa: CASSISIELGSPLHF
cdr3_nt: TGTGCCAGTAGTATATCTATAGAACTCGGCTCACCCCTCCACTTT
v_call: TRBV19
clone_size: -
j_call: TRBJ1-6
d_call: -

cdr3_aa: CASGTAGTSGSNEQFF
cdr3_nt: TGTGCCAGCGGGACCGCCGGGACTAGCGGATCCAATGAGCAGTTCTTC
v_call: TRBV25-1
clone_size: -
j_call: TRBJ2-1
d_call: TRBD2

cdr3_aa: CASREAGDYEQYF
cdr3_nt: TGTGCCAGCAGAGAAGCAGGAGACTACGAGCAGTACTTC
v_call: TRBV27
clone_size: -
j_call: TRBJ2-7
d_call: -

cdr3_aa: CASSFGRLSSGANVLTF
cdr3_nt: TGTGCCAGCAGCTTCGGACGGCTCAGCTCTGGGGCCAACGTCCTGACTTTC
v_call: TRBV11-3
clone_size: -
j_call: TRBJ2-6
d_call: -

cdr3_aa: CASSEYQGEGNVLTF
cdr3_nt: TGTGCCAGCAGTGAATACCAGGGGGAAGGAAACGTCCTGACTTTC
v_call: TRBV6-1
clone_size: -
j_call: TRBJ2-6
d_call: TRBD1

cdr3_aa: CASSFQGGWDQPQHF
cdr3_nt: TGTGCCAGCAGTTTTCAGGGAGGGTGGGATCAGCCCCAGCATTTT
v_call: TRBV28
clone_size: few
j_call: TRBJ1-5
d_call: -

cdr3_aa: CASSSGAGGPSETQYF
cdr3_nt: TGCGCCAGCAGCTCCGGAGCGGGGGGGCCCTCGGAGACCCAGTACTTC
v_call: TRBV10-1
clone_size: -
j_call: TRBJ2-5
d_call: TRBD2

cdr3_aa: CAISEGGSSGNTIYF
cdr3_nt: TGTGCCATCAGTGAAGGCGGAAGCTCTGGAAACACCATATATTTT
v_call: TRBV10-3
clone_size: -
j_call: TRBJ1-3
d_call: -

cdr3_aa: CASSPIGWNTEAFF
cdr3_nt: TGTGCCAGCAGCCCGATTGGGTGGAACACTGAAGCTTTCTTT
v_call: TRBV14
clone_size: -
j_call: TRBJ1-1
d_call: -

cdr3_aa: CALGTDMNTEAFF
cdr3_nt: TGCGCCCTGGGGACAGACATGAACACTGAAGCTTTCTTT
v_call: TRBV23-1
clone_size: -
j_call: TRBJ1-1
d_call: TRBD1

cdr3_aa: CASSVMTSGANVLTF
cdr3_nt: TGTGCCAGCAGCGTCATGACTTCTGGGGCCAACGTCCTGACTTTC
v_call: TRBV6-1
clone_size: -
j_call: TRBJ2-6
d_call: -

cdr3_aa: CASSVLSGAGANVLTF
cdr3_nt: TGCGCCAGCAGCGTACTTTCTGGGGCTGGGGCCAACGTCCTGACTTTC
v_call: TRBV5-1
clone_size: -
j_call: TRBJ2-6
d_call: -

cdr3_aa: CASSLERGKRPGELFF
cdr3_nt: TGTGCCAGCAGCTTAGAACGAGGGAAGAGACCCGGGGAGCTGTTTTTT
v_call: TRBV11-3
clone_size: -
j_call: TRBJ2-2
d_call: -

cdr3_aa: CASTGQGDTIYF
cdr3_nt: TGTGCCAGCACGGGACAGGGAGACACCATATATTTT
v_call: TRBV7-6
clone_size: -
j_call: TRBJ1-3
d_call: TRBD1

cdr3_aa: CASSKDPPGCGNSNQPQHF
cdr3_nt: TGTGCCAGCAGCAAAGATCCGCCAGGGTGCGGGAATAGCAATCAGCCCCAGCATTTT
v_call: TRBV21-1
clone_size: -
j_call: TRBJ1-5
d_call: -

cdr3_aa: CASSLTSLLSDSSTDTQYF
cdr3_nt: TGCGCCAGCAGCCTGACGAGCTTACTAAGCGATTCTAGCACAGATACGCAGTATTTT
v_call: TRBV4-3
clone_size: many
j_call: TRBJ2-3
d_call: -

cdr3_aa: CASSKAGANTEAFF
cdr3_nt: TGTGCCAGTAGTAAGGCAGGGGCGAACACTGAAGCTTTCTTT
v_call: TRBV19
clone_size: -
j_call: TRBJ1-1
d_call: -

cdr3_aa: CASSQEWSGNTIYF
cdr3_nt: TGCGCCAGCAGCCAAGAGTGGTCTGGAAACACCATATATTTT
v_call: TRBV4-1
clone_size: -
j_call: TRBJ1-3
d_call: -

cdr3_aa: CASSGSSGANVLTF
cdr3_nt: TGCGCCAGCAGTGGGTCTTCTGGGGCCAACGTCCTGACTTTC
v_call: TRBV10-1
clone_size: -
j_call: TRBJ2-6
d_call: -

cdr3_aa: CAITGTSDLEGFSVYNEQFF
cdr3_nt: TGCGCCATAACCGGGACTAGCGATCTTGAGGGCTTTTCGGTTTACAATGAGCAGTTCTTC
v_call: TRBV10-1
clone_size: -
j_call: TRBJ2-1
d_call: TRBD2

cdr3_aa: CATSRGRLAVSGNEQFF
cdr3_nt: TGTGCCACCAGCAGAGGTAGGCTAGCGGTATCAGGGAATGAGCAGTTCTTC
v_call: TRBV15
clone_size: -
j_call: TRBJ2-1
d_call: TRBD2

cdr3_aa: CASTGQGGSGNTIYF
cdr3_nt: TGTGCCAGCACCGGACAGGGGGGCTCTGGAAACACCATATATTTT
v_call: TRBV18
clone_size: once
j_call: TRBJ1-3
d_call: TRBD1

cdr3_aa: CASSPEGQGFTEAFF
cdr3_nt: TGTGCCAGCAGCCCAGAGGGGCAGGGTTTTACTGAAGCTTTCTTT
v_call: TRBV9
clone_size: -
j_call: TRBJ1-1
d_call: -

cdr3_aa: CASSPGHQYGYTF
cdr3_nt: TGTGCCAGCTCACCCGGACACCAGTATGGCTACACCTTC
v_call: TRBV18
clone_size: -
j_call: TRBJ1-2
d_call: -

cdr3_aa: CASSALRGGTYSNQPQHF
cdr3_nt: TGTGCCAGCAGTGCACTTAGGGGGGGGACTTATAGCAATCAGCCCCAGCATTTT
v_call: TRBV27
clone_size: -
j_call: TRBJ1-5
d_call: -

cdr3_aa: CASSLGHSNQPQHF
cdr3_nt: TGTGCCAGCAGCTTGGGTCATAGCAATCAGCCCCAGCATTTT
v_call: TRBV7-9
clone_size: -
j_call: TRBJ1-5
d_call: -

cdr3_aa: CASSLFPATQYF
cdr3_nt: TGTGCCAGCAGCTTATTCCCGGCGACCCAGTACTTC
v_call: TRBV7-2
clone_size: many
j_call: TRBJ2-5
d_call: -